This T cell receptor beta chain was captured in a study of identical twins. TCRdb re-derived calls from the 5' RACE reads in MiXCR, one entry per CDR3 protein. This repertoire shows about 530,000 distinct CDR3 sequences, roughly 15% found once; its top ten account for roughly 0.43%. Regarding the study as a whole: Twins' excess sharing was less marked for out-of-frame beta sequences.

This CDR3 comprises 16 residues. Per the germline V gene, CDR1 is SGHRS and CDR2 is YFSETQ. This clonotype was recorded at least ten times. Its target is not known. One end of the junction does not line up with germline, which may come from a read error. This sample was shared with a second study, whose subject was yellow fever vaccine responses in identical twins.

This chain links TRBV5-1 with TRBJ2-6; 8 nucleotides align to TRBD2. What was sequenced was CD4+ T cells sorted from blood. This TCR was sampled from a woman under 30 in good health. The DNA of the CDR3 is TGTGCCAGCAGTTTAGCGGGGACCTCTGGGGCCAACGTCCTGACTTTC. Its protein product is CASSLAGTSGANVLTF.